A single sample is the source of the 10 T cell receptor beta chains below, sequenced in a study of blood T cell repertoires in COVID-19. The protocol was immunoSEQ multiplex PCR, while the TCRdb copy is restricted to in-frame clones and leaves out a portion. The profile shows around 380,000 clones, 81% of them singletons. Sequencing was performed on peripheral blood. The source is a human donor with acute or convalescent COVID-19. The donor label of this sample is uncertain.

A few counts support this clone. The chain recombines TRBV10-3 with TRBJ1-1; 7 bases agree with TRBD1. The germline gives CDR1 ENHRY, CDR2 SYGVKD. V shed 7 bases and J 5 bases; nucleotides not matched to a gene: 7. There are 13 residues in the CDR3. The CDR3 DNA follows: TGTGCCATCAAACCGACAGGGAGGACTGAAGCTTTCTTT. Translating gives CAIKPTGRTEAFF.

This clone turned up a few times. The V call is TRBV29-1, the J call TRBJ2-5, with D perhaps TRBD2 (5 bases). The CDR3 covers 11 residues. Trimming removed 5 bases from V and 4 bases from J, with 8 bases in between. Germline values: CDR1 SQVTM, CDR2 ANQGSEA. The CDR3 bases are TGCAGCGTTCGGACTGGAGAGACCCAGTACTTC. Translated: CSVRTGETQYF.

This rearrangement joins TRBV10-3 to TRBJ2-7; no definite D call. This CDR3 is 13 amino acids long. The V and J ends lost 4 bases and 2 bases respectively, with 9 bases between them. The germline V gene encodes CDR1 ENHRY and CDR2 SYGVKD. The CDR3 protein is CAISAEMAYEQYF. The DNA of the CDR3 is TGTGCCATCAGTGCCGAGATGGCCTACGAGCAGTACTTC.

The chain joins TRBV11-2 to TRBJ1-1; D is unresolved. The CDR3 length is 15 residues. V lost 5 bases and J 4 bases, leaving 17 bases between the germline ends. Germline CDR1 SGHAT, CDR2 FQNNGV. The CDR3 sequence: CASSPYPEGSTEAFF. DNA of the CDR3: TGTGCCAGCAGCCCCTACCCCGAGGGCAGCACTGAAGCTTTCTTT.

On this clone itself: This same CDR3 is encoded by further DNA sequences in the sample. The chain couples TRBV9 to TRBJ1-5; no firm D call. This CDR3 has 15 amino acids. The germline V gene has CDR1 SGDLS and CDR2 YYNGEE. V lost 0 bases and J lost 1, with 8 bases in between. CDR3 in amino acids: CASSVGSGSNQPQHF. DNA for the CDR3: TGTGCCAGCAGCGTAGGCAGCGGGAGCAATCAGCCCCAGCATTTT.

The V gene is TRBV11-2, the J gene TRBJ2-7; D not certain. This CDR3 has 12 amino acids. CDR1 and CDR2 from the germline V gene are SGHAT and FQNNGV. Trimming stripped 1 base from V and 7 bases from J, with 8 bases between. The CDR3 DNA follows: TGTGCCAGCAGCTTAGCTCCTTTGGAGCAGTACTTC. Its translation is CASSLAPLEQYF.

This clone was detected only once. The chain couples TRBV5-1 to TRBJ1-3; D remains unclear. Trimming pared 2 bases from V and 8 bases from J, leaving 8 bases between. This CDR3 is 12 amino acids long. The germline CDR1 and CDR2 sequences are SGHRS and YFSETQ. Written as DNA, the CDR3 is TGCGCCAGCAGCTTTGAGGGAGACACCATATATTTT. Protein product: CASSFEGDTIYF.

This sequence joins TRBV19 and TRBJ1-4, with no clear D. Germline CDR1 LNHDA, CDR2 SQIVND (reference sequence). The CDR3 runs to 16 residues. Trimming shortened V by 2 bases and J by 5 bases, and 15 bases separated the two germline ends. Here the CDR3 reads CASSIRSQVGNEKLFF. The CDR3, as DNA: TGTGCCAGTAGTATACGGTCTCAGGTTGGCAATGAAAAACTGTTTTTT.

This clone was recorded a few times. The CDR3 coding sequence is TGTGCCAGCAGCCTCGGGACAGGAAGCGAGCAGTACTTC. Protein product: CASSLGTGSEQYF. J is TRBJ2-7 and V is TRBV7-8, with 8 bases matching TRBD1. Germline-derived CDR1 and CDR2 are SGHVS and FQNEAQ. V gave up 5 bases and J gave up 6 bases; unmatched junction bases: 6. This CDR3 spans 13 amino acids.

The rearrangement uses TRBV2 and TRBJ1-5; 8 bases fit TRBD1. Germline values: CDR1 SNHLY, CDR2 FYNNEI. The V and J ends lost 6 bases and 9 bases, in that order; junction bases with no gene match: 7. The CDR3 covers 13 residues. CDR3 region: CASRRQGSGPQHF. The CDR3 DNA sequence: TGTGCCAGCAGAAGACAGGGGAGTGGGCCCCAGCATTTT.